This T cell receptor (beta chain) was identified during a study of T cell responses to AZD1222 COVID-19 vaccine. Sequenced by immunoSEQ multiplex PCR; TCRdb stores in-frame clones only, minus some. The table lists 55,000 to 65,000 clones, approximately 85% of them singletons. Trimming cost V 9 bases and J 0 bases; bases outside gene matches: 7. The germline V gene has CDR1 MDHEN and CDR2 SYDVKM. This CDR3 is 14 amino acids long. The clonotype comes from an adult in good health. The chain combines TRBV28 with TRBJ1-1, with 7 positions matching TRBD1. Sequencing used peripheral blood, obtained on day 0 of AZD1222 vaccination. The CDR3 here is CASAGGSLNTEAFF. In nucleotides, the CDR3 is TGTGCCAGTGCAGGGGGGAGTTTGAACACTGAAGCTTTCTTT.